This T cell receptor (beta chain) was profiled in a study of identical twins. This clonotype was recorded a few times. Antigen specificity is unknown. A read error may produce the germline difference seen at one junction end. The length of the CDR3 is 15 residues. Germline V gene lookup returns CDR1 SGHAT and CDR2 FQNNGV. MiXCR, applied by TCRdb to the 5' RACE reads, yields one record per CDR3 protein. Found here are 400,000 to 600,000 distinct CDR3 sequences, 20% to 25% of them singletons; the top ten hold about 0.5%. Study findings and constraints: The authors drew conclusions from cross-sectional statistical analysis rather than following the same donors. Abundant beta clonotypes from cord blood bore fewer insertions; memory repertoires lacked this pattern. Out-of-frame TCR alpha sharing in monozygotic twins exceeded recombination model predictions.

These data were also filed under a second study, of yellow fever vaccine responses in identical twins. Turning to that study: On the reported evidence, twins' vaccine T cell responses seemed partly convergent and partly personalized.

The sequenced sample was CD4+ T cells sorted from blood. The genes are TRBV11-2 and TRBJ2-1; tentatively, D is TRBD2 (5 bases). The TCR originated in a woman aged 18-29 years in good health. The CDR3 bases are TGTGCCAGCAGATTAGCGCTCTCGACTTACAATGAGCAGTTCTTC. As protein: CASRLALSTYNEQFF. Filled out from reference TRBV11-2 and TRBJ2-1, the complete variable domain reads EAGVAQSPRYKIIEKRQSVAFWCNPISGHATLYWYQQILGQGPKLLIQFQNNGVVDDSQLPKDRFSAERLKGVDSTLKIQPAKLEDSAVYLCASRLALSTYNEQFFGPGTRLTVL.